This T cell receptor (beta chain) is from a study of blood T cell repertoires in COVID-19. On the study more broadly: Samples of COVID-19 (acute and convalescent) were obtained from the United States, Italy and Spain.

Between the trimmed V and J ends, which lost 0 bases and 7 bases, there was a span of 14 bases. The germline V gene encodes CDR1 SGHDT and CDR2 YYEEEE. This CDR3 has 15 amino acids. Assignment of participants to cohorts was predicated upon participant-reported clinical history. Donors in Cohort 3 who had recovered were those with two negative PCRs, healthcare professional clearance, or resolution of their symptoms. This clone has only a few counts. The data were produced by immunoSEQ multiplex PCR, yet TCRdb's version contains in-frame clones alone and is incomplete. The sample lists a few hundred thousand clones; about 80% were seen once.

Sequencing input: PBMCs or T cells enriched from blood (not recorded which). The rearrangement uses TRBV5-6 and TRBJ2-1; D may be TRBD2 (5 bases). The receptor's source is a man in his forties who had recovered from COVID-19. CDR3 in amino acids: CASSLDDYARNEQFF. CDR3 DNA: TGTGCCAGCAGCTTGGACGACTATGCAAGGAATGAGCAGTTCTTC.